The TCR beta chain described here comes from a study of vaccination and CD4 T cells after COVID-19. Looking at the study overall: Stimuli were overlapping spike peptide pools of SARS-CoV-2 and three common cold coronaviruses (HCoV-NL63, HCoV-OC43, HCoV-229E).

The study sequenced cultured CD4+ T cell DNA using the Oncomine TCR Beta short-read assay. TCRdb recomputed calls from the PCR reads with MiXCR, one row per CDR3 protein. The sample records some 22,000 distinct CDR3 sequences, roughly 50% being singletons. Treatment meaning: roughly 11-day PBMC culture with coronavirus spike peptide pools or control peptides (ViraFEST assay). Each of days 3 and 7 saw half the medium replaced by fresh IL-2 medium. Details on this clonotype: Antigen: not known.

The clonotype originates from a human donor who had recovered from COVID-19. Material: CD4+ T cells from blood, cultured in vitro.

Here the CDR3 reads CSVPAGLDTEAFF. The CDR3 region has the DNA TGCAGCGTTCCGGCAGGGTTGGACACTGAAGCTTTCTTT. This rearrangement joins TRBV29-1 to TRBJ1-1; perhaps TRBD1 as D (5 bases). Germline CDR1 is SQVTM and CDR2 is ANQGSEA. This CDR3 has 13 amino acids. Trimming took off 5 bases at V and 3 bases at J, with 13 bases between the two ends.